Each of the 27 T cell receptor beta chains below was sequenced from the same sample in a study of identical twins. TCRdb reanalysed the 5' RACE reads using MiXCR and keeps one entry per CDR3 protein. The sample includes 450,000 or so distinct CDR3 sequences, more than 13% of them seen just once. A further study also used this sample, focusing on yellow fever vaccine responses in identical twins.

Material for sequencing was CD4+ T cells sorted from blood. These receptors all come from a woman aged 18-29 years in good health.

The chain is built from TRBV7-2 and TRBJ2-3, with D perhaps TRBD2 (5 bases). CDR1 SGHTA and CDR2 FQGNSA come from the germline V gene. CDR3 length: 15 residues. The V end was cut by 5 bases, the J end by 4 bases, with 16 bases between. CDR3 protein: CASSPQLVWADTQYF. DNA of the CDR3: TGTGCCAGCAGCCCACAACTAGTTTGGGCAGATACGCAGTATTTT.

The chain has TRBV6-5 and TRBJ2-6, with D hard to call. Germline assignment: CDR1 MNHEY and CDR2 SVGAGI. CDR3 length: 17 amino acids. The ends were cut back, 2 bases at V and 0 bases at J, with 11 bases in the middle. CDR3 sequence: CASSYGRQISGANVLTF. The CDR3 nucleotides are TGTGCCAGCAGTTACGGGCGTCAGATCTCTGGGGCCAACGTCCTGACTTTC.

CDR3 protein: CASSFTRVGDSYEQYF. CDR3 nucleotide sequence: TGTGCCAGCAGTTTCACCCGAGTCGGGGATTCCTACGAGCAGTACTTC. The rearrangement uses TRBV28 and TRBJ2-7; TRBD2 is a possible D gene (5 bases). The CDR3 sequence is 16 residues long. V lost 3 bases and J lost 1, with 16 bases in between. In germline, CDR1 is MDHEN, CDR2 SYDVKM. Drawing the rest from reference TRBV28 and TRBJ2-7, the complete variable domain is DVKVTQSSRYLVKRTGEKVFLECVQDMDHENMFWYRQDPGLGLRLIYFSYDVKMKEKGDIPEGYSVSREKKERFSLILESASTNQTSMYLCASSFTRVGDSYEQYFGPGTRLTVT.

The sample holds a few counts of this clonotype. The chain has TRBV20-1 and TRBJ2-1; weak D call: TRBD1 (6 bases). The germline gives CDR1 DFQATT, CDR2 SNEGSKA (reference sequence). The CDR3 is 15 residues long. V was pared by 3 bases and J by 7 bases, with 19 bases between. This CDR3 reads CSARAPRGSNNEQFF. CDR3 nucleotide sequence: TGCAGTGCTAGGGCCCCGAGGGGGTCGAATAATGAGCAGTTCTTC.

The CDR3 sequence: CSTLAGGETQYF. In DNA, the CDR3 is TGCAGCACCTTAGCGGGGGGAGAGACCCAGTACTTC. The chain carries TRBV29-1 and TRBJ2-5, with 10 bases lining up with TRBD2. Losses at the gene ends were 8 bases for V and 4 bases for J; bases not matched to a gene: 4. Per germline, CDR1 SQVTM and CDR2 ANQGSEA. The CDR3 runs 12 residues.

J is TRBJ2-1 and V is TRBV20-1; TRBD2 aligns across 8 bases. This CDR3 region has 16 residues. The V and J ends lost 5 bases and 3 bases, in that order; junction bases with no gene match: 12. CDR1 DFQATT and CDR2 SNEGSKA come from the germline V gene (reference sequence). CDR3 sequence reads: CSALNIAGSLYNEQFF. The CDR3 DNA reads as TGCAGTGCTCTCAACATAGCGGGAAGTCTCTACAATGAGCAGTTCTTC.

In its sample, this clonotype was seen a few times. CDR3 nucleotides: TGTGCCAGCAGCCTAGGCGTGGGGCCATCCAGGGTGTACGAGCAGTACTTC. Its protein is CASSLGVGPSRVYEQYF. The chain carries TRBV11-1 and TRBJ2-7; tentatively, D is TRBD1 (5 bases). This CDR3 is built from 17 residues. V was shortened by 5 bases and J by 4 bases, with 24 bases between the two germline ends. Germline V gene sequence: CDR1 SGHAT, CDR2 FQDESV (reference sequence).

This clonotype has a handful of counts. This rearrangement joins TRBV3-1 to TRBJ2-6; D might be TRBD1 (6 bases). Trimming left V 8 bases short and J 4 bases short, with 12 bases between. This CDR3 comprises 14 residues. CDR1 and CDR2 from the germline V gene are LGHDT and YNNKEL (reference sequence). The CDR3 DNA sequence: TGTGCCAGCTCTCAGGGGCCCGGGGCCAACGTCCTGACTTTC. Protein sequence: CASSQGPGANVLTF.

This clonotype has a handful of counts. V is TRBV6-5 and J is TRBJ2-7; weak D call: TRBD1 (6 bases). The germline V and J ends were trimmed by 2 bases and 4 bases, with 15 bases remaining between them. The CDR3 extends over 15 amino acids. In germline, CDR1 is MNHEY, CDR2 SVGAGI. The CDR3 sequence: CASSYLGTYPYEQYF. For the CDR3, the DNA is TGTGCCAGCAGTTACCTCGGGACATATCCTTACGAGCAGTACTTC.

Many counts were recorded for this clonotype. V is TRBV29-1 and J is TRBJ2-7, with D possibly being TRBD2 (6 bases). Germline V gene sequence: CDR1 SQVTM, CDR2 ANQGSEA. The CDR3 covers 14 residues. Trimming took off 3 bases at V and 2 bases at J, with 14 bases between the two ends. CDR3 loop: CSVDAEDYPYEQYF. DNA of the CDR3: TGCAGCGTTGACGCCGAGGACTATCCCTACGAGCAGTACTTC.

In its sample, this clonotype was seen many times. This chain connects TRBV7-9 to TRBJ2-5; D is unresolved. V was shortened by 3 bases and J by 0 bases, with 8 bases between the two germline ends. In germline, CDR1 is SEHNR, CDR2 FQNEAQ (reference sequence). The CDR3 runs to 14 residues. The chain's CDR3 is CASSFGRYQETQYF. CDR3 nucleotides: TGTGCCAGCAGCTTCGGAAGGTACCAAGAGACCCAGTACTTC.

The rearrangement joins TRBV6-2 or TRBV6-3 to TRBJ2-2; the D call may be TRBD1 or TRBD2 (6 bases each). The CDR3 is 17 residues long. CDR1 is MNHEY, CDR2 SVGEGT, per germline. V lost 2 bases to trimming and J lost 0 bases, with 13 bases between them. CDR3 loop: CASSYRSGAANTGELFF. The CDR3 DNA sequence: TGTGCCAGCAGTTACCGGTCGGGGGCCGCGAACACCGGGGAGCTGTTTTTT.

There are many counts of this clonotype. J is TRBJ2-1 and V is TRBV20-1, with 13 bases identical to TRBD2. Trimming removed 5 bases from V and 6 bases from J; junction bases left unmatched: 4. CDR3 length: 14 amino acids. Germline V gene data show CDR1 as DFQATT and CDR2 as SNEGSKA (reference sequence). The CDR3 bases are TGCAGTGCTTGGACTAGCGGGAGAGGCAATGAGCAGTTCTTC. Amino acid sequence: CSAWTSGRGNEQFF.

This clonotype was observed a handful of times. The chain uses TRBV5-6 and TRBJ2-1; 11 bases fit TRBD2. V lost 2 bases and J lost 0; bases outside the gene matches: 7. This CDR3 has 18 residues. Germline V gives CDR1 SGHDT, CDR2 YYEEEE. CDR3 sequence (DNA): TGTGCCAGCAGCTTTCCGTCTAGCGGGAGGCACTCCTACAATGAGCAGTTCTTC. Residues: CASSFPSSGRHSYNEQFF. Full variable domain (rest looked up from reference TRBV5-6 and TRBJ2-1): DAGVTQSPTHLIKTRGQQVTLRCSPKSGHDTVSWYQQALGQGPQFIFQYYEEEERQRGNFPDRFSGHQFPNYSSELNVNALLLGDSALYLCASSFPSSGRHSYNEQFFGPGTRLTVL.

This clonotype was seen a few times. The V call is TRBV14, the J call TRBJ2-1; 8 nucleotides line up with TRBD2. Germline CDR1 and CDR2: SGHDN and FVKESK. J was trimmed by 8 bases and V by 1 base; bases with no gene match: 7. There are 15 residues in the CDR3. CDR3 protein: CASSQAGRARYEQFF. The CDR3 DNA sequence: TGTGCCAGCAGCCAAGCCGGGAGGGCCAGGTATGAGCAGTTCTTC.

The genes are TRBV29-1 and TRBJ2-7; 7 bases agree with TRBD1. CDR1 is SQVTM and CDR2 is ANQGSEA in the germline V gene. CDR3 size: 13 residues. Trimming at V came to 5 bases and at J to 0 bases, leaving 4 bases not matched to a gene. The CDR3 here is CSVRQGSSYEQYF. In nucleotides, the CDR3 is TGCAGCGTTCGACAGGGAAGCTCCTACGAGCAGTACTTC.

This sequence joins TRBV5-5 and TRBJ1-4; D possibly corresponds to TRBD1 (5 bases). This CDR3 contains 16 residues. With 4 bases removed from V and 0 bases from J, the gap between germline ends came to 13 bases. CDR1 is SGHKS, CDR2 YYEKEE, per germline (reference sequence). The CDR3 DNA reads TGTGCCAGCAGCGGCTTTTGGACATCAACTAATGAAAAACTGTTTTTT. As protein: CASSGFWTSTNEKLFF.

In this sample, this clonotype turned up many times. V gene TRBV5-4 combines with J gene TRBJ2-5; tentative D call: TRBD1 (7 bases). Trimming took 4 bases from V and 2 from J, leaving 12 bases between them. There are 14 residues in the CDR3. Germline-derived CDR1 and CDR2 are SGHNT and YYREEE (reference sequence). The CDR3: CASSLGGQQETQYF. For the CDR3, the DNA is TGTGCCAGCAGCCTGGGGGGACAGCAAGAGACCCAGTACTTC.

This clonotype was seen repeatedly, ten times or more. The J gene is TRBJ2-7, the V gene TRBV6-5; 8 bases agree with TRBD1. V was clipped by 0 bases and J by 3 bases; unmatched bases: 4. The germline V gene has CDR1 MNHEY and CDR2 SVGAGI. The length of the CDR3 is 15 residues. As DNA, the CDR3 is TGTGCCAGCAGTTACTCGATAACAGGGGGCTACGAGCAGTACTTC. As protein: CASSYSITGGYEQYF.

The sample holds a few counts of this clonotype. The chain couples TRBV7-2 to TRBJ1-4; 9 bases match TRBD1. This CDR3 comprises 15 residues. Germline V gene data show CDR1 as SGHTA and CDR2 as FQGNSA. The J segment lost 3 bases and the V segment lost 3 bases, leaving 2 bases of the junction unmatched. CDR3 coding DNA: TGTGCCAGCAGCTTCGACAGGGGGTCTAATGAAAAACTGTTTTTT. Its translation is CASSFDRGSNEKLFF.

A few counts support this clonotype. The rearrangement links TRBV5-1 to TRBJ2-1, with 13 bases that match TRBD2. Germline CDR1 is SGHRS and CDR2 is YFSETQ. The CDR3 totals 15 residues. After removal of 3 bases from V and 9 bases from J, the junction contained 6 bases not matched to a gene. CDR3 sequence reads: CASSSRLAGGSEQFF. For the CDR3, the DNA is TGCGCCAGCAGCTCCAGACTAGCGGGGGGCTCTGAGCAGTTCTTC. The complete variable domain, with remaining parts taken from reference TRBV5-1 and TRBJ2-1, reads KAGVTQTPRYLIKTRGQQVTLSCSPISGHRSVSWYQQTPGQGLQFLFEYFSETQRNKGNFPGRFSGRQFSNSRSEMNVSTLELGDSALYLCASSSRLAGGSEQFFGPGTRLTVL.

This clonotype was counted only a few times. This chain uses TRBV7-9 with TRBJ1-4, with D uncertain. V gave up 5 bases and J gave up 4 bases, with 11 bases separating them. Germline lookup yields CDR1 SEHNR and CDR2 FQNEAQ (reference sequence). The CDR3 loop spans 14 amino acids. The CDR3 DNA is TGTGCCAGCAGCCCAGGACGGCTTAATGAAAAACTGTTTTTT. This codes for CASSPGRLNEKLFF. The variable domain in full, completed from reference TRBV7-9 and TRBJ1-4, reads DTGVSQNPRHKITKRGQNVTFRCDPISEHNRLYWYRQTLGQGPEFLTYFQNEAQLEKSRLLSDRFSAERPKGSFSTLEIQRTEQGDSAMYLCASSPGRLNEKLFFGSGTQLSVL.

There are a few counts of this clonotype. This chain connects TRBV29-1 to TRBJ2-4; 9 nucleotides line up with TRBD2. The CDR3 runs to 21 residues. Germline CDR1 SQVTM, CDR2 ANQGSEA. V shed 0 bases and J 0 bases; nucleotides not matched to a gene: 18. The CDR3 DNA is TGCAGCGTTGAAGATCCCCTTAGCGGGAGCCCCCAGGAATTAGCCAAAAACATTCAGTACTTC. Translating gives CSVEDPLSGSPQELAKNIQYF.

This clonotype was seen a handful of times. The V and J genes are TRBV29-1 and TRBJ2-5, with a tentative D call TRBD1 (5 bases). Germline values: CDR1 SQVTM, CDR2 ANQGSEA. Trimming left V 7 bases short and J 5 bases short, with 20 bases between. CDR3 length equals 14 residues. The CDR3 loop is CSARLSQGAETQYF. CDR3 nucleotide sequence: TGCAGCGCCCGGCTGAGTCAGGGCGCGGAGACCCAGTACTTC. The entire variable domain, with the rest obtained from reference TRBV29-1 and TRBJ2-5, is as follows: SAVISQKPSRDICQRGTSLTIQCQVDSQVTMMFWYRQQPGQSLTLIATANQGSEATYESGFVIDKFPISRPNLTFSTLTVSNMSPEDSSIYLCSARLSQGAETQYFGPGTRLLVL.

V is TRBV7-2 and J is TRBJ2-7; weak D call: TRBD2 (5 bases). The CDR3 spans 14 residues. Germline V CDR1 and CDR2: SGHTA, FQGNSA. Trimming pared 4 bases from V and 5 bases from J, leaving 15 bases between. The CDR3 is CASSSRVGGHEQYF. The CDR3 DNA is TGTGCCAGCAGCTCCCGTGTAGGAGGCCACGAGCAGTACTTC.

This chain joins TRBV3-1 and TRBJ1-2, with D perhaps TRBD1 (5 bases). The CDR3 totals 13 residues. Trimming took off 1 base at V and 7 bases at J, with 10 bases between the two ends. From germline, CDR1 is LGHDT and CDR2 YNNKEL (reference sequence). In DNA form, the CDR3 reads TGTGCCAGCAGCCAAGCAGGGAGGGGTGGCTACACCTTC. This gives the protein CASSQAGRGGYTF.

This chain joins TRBV25-1 and TRBJ2-2; D remains unclear. CDR1 and CDR2 (germline): MGHDK, SYGVNS. V gave up 2 bases and J gave up 6 bases, with 7 bases separating them. This CDR3 region has 13 residues. The CDR3 nucleotides read TGTGCCAGCAGTGAACTCTCGGCCGGGGAGCTGTTTTTT. This codes for CASSELSAGELFF.